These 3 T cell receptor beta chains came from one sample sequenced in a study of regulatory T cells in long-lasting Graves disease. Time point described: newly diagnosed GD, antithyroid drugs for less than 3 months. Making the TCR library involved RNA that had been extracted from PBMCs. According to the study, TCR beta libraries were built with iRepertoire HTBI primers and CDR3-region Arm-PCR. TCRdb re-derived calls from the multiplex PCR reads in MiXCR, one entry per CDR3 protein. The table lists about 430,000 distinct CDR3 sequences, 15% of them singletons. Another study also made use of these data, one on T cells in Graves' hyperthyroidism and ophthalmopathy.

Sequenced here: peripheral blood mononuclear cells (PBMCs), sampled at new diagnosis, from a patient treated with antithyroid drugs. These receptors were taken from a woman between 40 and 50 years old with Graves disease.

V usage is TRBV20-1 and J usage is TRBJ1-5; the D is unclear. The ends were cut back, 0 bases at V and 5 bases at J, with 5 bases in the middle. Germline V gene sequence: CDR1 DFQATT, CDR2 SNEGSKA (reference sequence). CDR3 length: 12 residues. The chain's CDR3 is CSARDQDQPQHF. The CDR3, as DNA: TGCAGTGCTAGAGACCAGGATCAGCCCCAGCATTTT.

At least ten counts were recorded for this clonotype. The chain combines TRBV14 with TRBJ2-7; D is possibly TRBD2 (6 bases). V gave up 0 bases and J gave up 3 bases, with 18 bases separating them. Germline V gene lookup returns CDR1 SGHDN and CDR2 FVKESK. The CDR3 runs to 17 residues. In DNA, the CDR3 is TGTGCCAGCAGCCAAGACGTAAGGCGGGGCCGAAGCTACGAGCAGTACTTC. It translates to CASSQDVRRGRSYEQYF.

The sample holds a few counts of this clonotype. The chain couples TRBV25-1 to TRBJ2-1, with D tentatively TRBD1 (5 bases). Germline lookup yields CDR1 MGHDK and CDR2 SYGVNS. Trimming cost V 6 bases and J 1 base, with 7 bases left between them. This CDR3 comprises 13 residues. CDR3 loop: CASRDTSYNEQFF. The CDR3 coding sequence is TGTGCCAGCAGGGACACTTCCTACAATGAGCAGTTCTTC.